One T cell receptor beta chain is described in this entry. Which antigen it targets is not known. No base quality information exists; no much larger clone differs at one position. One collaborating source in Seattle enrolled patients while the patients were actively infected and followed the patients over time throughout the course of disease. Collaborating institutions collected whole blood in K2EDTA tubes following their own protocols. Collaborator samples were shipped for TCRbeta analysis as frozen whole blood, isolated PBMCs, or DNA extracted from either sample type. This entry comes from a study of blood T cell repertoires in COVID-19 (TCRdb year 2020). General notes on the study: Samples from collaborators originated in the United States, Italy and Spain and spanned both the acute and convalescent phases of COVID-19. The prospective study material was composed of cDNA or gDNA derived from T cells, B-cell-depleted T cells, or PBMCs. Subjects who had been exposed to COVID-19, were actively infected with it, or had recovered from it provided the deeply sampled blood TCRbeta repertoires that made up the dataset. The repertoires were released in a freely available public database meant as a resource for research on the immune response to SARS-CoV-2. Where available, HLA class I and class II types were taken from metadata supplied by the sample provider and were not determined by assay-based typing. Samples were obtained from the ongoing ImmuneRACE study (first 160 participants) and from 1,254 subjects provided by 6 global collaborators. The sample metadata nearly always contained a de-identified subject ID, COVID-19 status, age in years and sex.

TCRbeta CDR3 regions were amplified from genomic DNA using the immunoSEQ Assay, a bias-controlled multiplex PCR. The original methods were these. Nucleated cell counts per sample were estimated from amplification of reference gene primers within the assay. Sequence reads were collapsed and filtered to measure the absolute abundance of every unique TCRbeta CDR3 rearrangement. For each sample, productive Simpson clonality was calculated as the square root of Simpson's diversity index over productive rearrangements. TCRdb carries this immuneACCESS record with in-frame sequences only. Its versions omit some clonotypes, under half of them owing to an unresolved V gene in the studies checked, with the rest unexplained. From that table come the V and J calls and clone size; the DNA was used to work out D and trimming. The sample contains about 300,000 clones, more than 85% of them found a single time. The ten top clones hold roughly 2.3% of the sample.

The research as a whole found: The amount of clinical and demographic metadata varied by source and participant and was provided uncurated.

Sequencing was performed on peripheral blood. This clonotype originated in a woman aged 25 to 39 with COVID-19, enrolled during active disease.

In nucleotide form, the sequence is TGTGCCACCAGTGCCGGACGGGACAGCCCTTTCGAAAAACTGTTTTTT. This translates into CATSAGRDSPFEKLFF. The V and J segments used are TRBV24-1 and TRBJ1-4; 7 nucleotides in the junction match TRBD1. The germline V gene yields KGHDR for CDR1 and SFDVKD for CDR2. V is trimmed back by 5 bases and J by 8 bases, and the junction contains 13 bases that no gene match accounts for. The cysteine opens and the phenylalanine closes a CDR3 of 16 amino acids. Only CDR3 DNA is held: 48 bases, read in frame from base 1.